These 28 T cell receptor beta chains were sequenced from one sample in a study of identical twins. TCRdb re-derived calls from the 5' RACE reads in MiXCR, one entry per CDR3 protein. The sample records just under 550,000 distinct CDR3 sequences, 12% to 15% being singletons. This same sample was also taken into another study, of yellow fever vaccine responses in identical twins.

Sequenced material: CD4+ T cells sorted from blood. The receptor source for this set is a woman in her late teens or twenties in good health.

This clonotype was seen ten or more times. The chain combines TRBV20-1 with TRBJ2-1; maybe TRBD2 (5 bases). V lost 3 bases to trimming and J lost 4 bases, with 16 bases between them. CDR1 and CDR2 (germline): DFQATT, SNEGSKA (reference sequence). The CDR3 totals 15 residues. The CDR3 sequence: CSASADYWGYNEQFF. DNA of the CDR3: TGCAGTGCTAGCGCCGACTATTGGGGTTACAATGAGCAGTTCTTC.

The chain employs TRBV7-8 and TRBJ2-3, with D possibly being TRBD2 (6 bases). V lost 0 bases and J 4 bases, leaving 20 bases between the germline ends. Germline V gene data show CDR1 as SGHVS and CDR2 as FQNEAQ. The CDR3 extends over 18 amino acids. The CDR3 DNA sequence: TGTGCCAGCAGCTTAGCCTTCGCCGGGAGCAGGCGGGCAGATACGCAGTATTTT. Encoded protein: CASSLAFAGSRRADTQYF. The whole variable domain, remainder taken from reference TRBV7-8 and TRBJ2-3, is GAGVSQSPRYKVAKRGQDVALRCDPISGHVSLFWYQQALGQGPEFLTYFQNEAQLDKSGLPSDRFFAERPEGSVSTLKIQRTQQEDSAVYLCASSLAFAGSRRADTQYFGPGTRLTVL.

In its sample, this clonotype was seen a few times. The V and J genes are TRBV6-5 and TRBJ2-1, with 7 nucleotides matching TRBD2. CDR3 length: 14 amino acids. Germline lookup yields CDR1 MNHEY and CDR2 SVGAGI. Germline trimming cut 4 bases from V and 7 bases from J; bases unmatched to any gene: 7. The chain's CDR3 is CASSSGGGINEQFF. In DNA, the CDR3 is TGTGCCAGCAGTTCGGGCGGGGGAATTAATGAGCAGTTCTTC.

This clonotype was observed a few times. This chain links TRBV2 with TRBJ2-1, with D possibly being TRBD1 (6 bases). CDR3 length equals 16 residues. Trimming removed 1 base from V and 0 bases from J, with 10 bases in between. CDR1 and CDR2 (germline): SNHLY, FYNNEI. CDR3 bases: TGTGCCAGCAGTGAAGGGGTAGGGGGCTCCTACAATGAGCAGTTCTTC. Residues: CASSEGVGGSYNEQFF.

The chain links TRBV7-8 to TRBJ2-6; tentatively, D is TRBD2 (5 bases). V dropped 0 bases and J dropped 0 bases, with 15 bases sitting between them. Germline values: CDR1 SGHVS, CDR2 FQNEAQ. CDR3 length equals 19 residues. CDR3 sequence: CASSLAYGDFFSGANVLTF. The CDR3 bases are TGTGCCAGCAGCTTAGCCTACGGGGATTTCTTCTCTGGGGCCAACGTCCTGACTTTC.

This chain uses TRBV6-1 with TRBJ2-1; 12 nucleotides match TRBD2. Germline CDR1 is MNHNS and CDR2 is SASEGT. The CDR3 has 19 residues. Trimming took 5 bases from V and 7 from J; bases not matched to a gene: 18. CDR3 coding DNA: TGTGCCAGCAGTAGCGCTCCAGGTTTTGGACTAGCGGGAATAAATGAGCAGTTCTTC. This sequence encodes CASSSAPGFGLAGINEQFF.

V usage is TRBV11-3 and J usage is TRBJ2-5; TRBD1 matches 8 bases. Germline values: CDR1 SGHNT, CDR2 YENEEA. J lost 4 bases, V lost 4 bases, and 5 bases had no gene match. CDR3 size: 14 residues. CDR3 DNA sequence: TGTGCCAGCAGCTCGACAGGGGTACGAGAGACCCAGTACTTC. Translation: CASSSTGVRETQYF.

The chain uses TRBV27 and TRBJ2-7, with D uncertain. Between the trimmed V and J ends, which lost 6 bases and 0 bases, there was a span of 15 bases. The CDR3 totals 15 residues. In germline, CDR1 is MNHEY, CDR2 SMNVEV (reference sequence). CDR3 loop: CASSPFPGSSYEQYV. CDR3 nucleotides: TGTGCCAGCAGCCCTTTCCCAGGAAGCTCCTACGAGCAGTACGTC.

J is TRBJ2-5 and V is TRBV7-9; D may match TRBD1 or TRBD2 (6 bases each). Trimming stripped 3 bases from V and 4 bases from J, with 21 bases between. CDR3 length equals 17 residues. Germline V gene sequence: CDR1 SEHNR, CDR2 FQNEAQ (reference sequence). The CDR3 loop reads CASSFGIPGARGETQYF. In nucleotides, the CDR3 is TGTGCCAGCAGCTTTGGTATTCCGGGGGCCCGGGGAGAGACCCAGTACTTC.

This rearrangement joins TRBV5-5 to TRBJ2-2; TRBD2 matches at 15 bases. Germline CDR1 reads SGHKS; CDR2 reads YYEKEE (reference sequence). V was clipped by 6 bases and J by 5 bases; unmatched bases: 5. CDR3 length equals 16 residues. The CDR3 sequence: CASNGLAGGPTGELFF. In DNA, the CDR3 is TGTGCCAGCAATGGACTAGCGGGAGGGCCAACCGGGGAGCTGTTTTTT.

V gene TRBV6-1 combines with J gene TRBJ2-5, with D maybe TRBD2 (6 bases). Germline V gives CDR1 MNHNS, CDR2 SASEGT. The germline V and J ends were trimmed by 6 bases and 0 bases, with 11 bases remaining between them. The CDR3 contains 14 residues. CDR3 nucleotides: TGTGCCAGCAGCCACCGGGAGTACCAAGAGACCCAGTACTTC. Its translation: CASSHREYQETQYF.

The table lists this clonotype with a few counts. This chain links TRBV20-1 with TRBJ2-2, with TRBD1 matching over 7 bases. The CDR3 loop spans 14 amino acids. CDR1 is DFQATT, CDR2 SNEGSKA, per germline (reference sequence). V was pared by 4 bases and J by 5 bases, with 7 bases of the junction left unmatched. CDR3: CSATRDSTTGELFF. Written as DNA, the CDR3 is TGCAGTGCTACCCGGGACAGCACTACCGGGGAGCTGTTTTTT.

The chain combines TRBV24-1 with TRBJ2-1; 13 bases are a match to TRBD2. The CDR3 sequence is 16 residues long. The V gene's germline CDR1 is KGHDR and CDR2 SFDVKD. Trimming took 4 bases from V and 9 from J; bases not matched to a gene: 8. This CDR3 is CATSDPTSGRSSEQFF. CDR3 nucleotide sequence: TGTGCCACCAGTGACCCGACTAGCGGGAGGTCAAGTGAGCAGTTCTTC.

This clonotype was seen only a few times. V and J are TRBV7-9 and TRBJ2-1; D may be TRBD2 (6 bases). In germline, CDR1 is SEHNR, CDR2 FQNEAQ (reference sequence). Trimming cost V 1 base and J 9 bases, with 10 bases left between them. This CDR3 is 13 amino acids long. The DNA of the CDR3 is TGTGCCAGCAGCTTAGTTCTGGGAGGTGAGCAGTTCTTC. Its protein is CASSLVLGGEQFF.

The genes are TRBV5-6 and TRBJ2-5; 13 nucleotides match TRBD2. The length of the CDR3 is 16 residues. V was pared by 2 bases and J by 3 bases, with 4 bases of the junction left unmatched. Looked up from germline, CDR1 is SGHDT and CDR2 is YYEEEE. CDR3 sequence: CASSFLGLAGEETQYF. CDR3 sequence (DNA): TGTGCCAGCAGCTTCCTTGGACTAGCGGGAGAAGAGACCCAGTACTTC. The entire variable domain, with the rest obtained from reference TRBV5-6 and TRBJ2-5, is as follows: DAGVTQSPTHLIKTRGQQVTLRCSPKSGHDTVSWYQQALGQGPQFIFQYYEEEERQRGNFPDRFSGHQFPNYSSELNVNALLLGDSALYLCASSFLGLAGEETQYFGPGTRLLVL.

The rearrangement joins TRBV28 to TRBJ1-5; no firm D call. This CDR3 has 13 residues. The V end lost 7 bases, the J end lost 1 base, and 8 bases lay between the germline ends. Germline V gene lookup returns CDR1 MDHEN and CDR2 SYDVKM. CDR3 nucleotides: TGTGCCAGCAACTTTCTGAGCAATCAGCCCCAGCATTTT. This sequence encodes CASNFLSNQPQHF.

This clonotype showed up just a few times. The chain joins TRBV5-6 to TRBJ2-1; tentatively, D is TRBD2 (5 bases). The CDR3 runs 14 residues. The germline V and J ends were trimmed by 4 bases and 10 bases, with 18 bases remaining between them. CDR1 and CDR2 from the germline V gene are SGHDT and YYEEEE. CDR3 protein: CASSPPLSSHEQFF. The CDR3 nucleotides are TGTGCCAGCAGCCCCCCCCTCTCTAGCCACGAGCAGTTCTTC. The variable domain in full, completed from reference TRBV5-6 and TRBJ2-1, reads DAGVTQSPTHLIKTRGQQVTLRCSPKSGHDTVSWYQQALGQGPQFIFQYYEEEERQRGNFPDRFSGHQFPNYSSELNVNALLLGDSALYLCASSPPLSSHEQFFGPGTRLTVL.

Points on this clonotype: This clone may be a read error of a much larger clone one base away. This sequence joins TRBV7-6 and TRBJ2-2, with D uncertain. With 1 base removed from V and 6 bases from J, the gap between germline ends came to 9 bases. The CDR3 is 14 amino acids. Germline CDR1 is SGHVS and CDR2 is FNYEAQ. The CDR3 coding sequence is TGTGCCAGCAGCTTAGTTTCGGGTTCCGGGGAGCTGTTTTTT. Residues: CASSLVSGSGELFF.

There are a few counts of this clonotype. V gene TRBV5-1 combines with J gene TRBJ1-6; D is possibly TRBD1 (6 bases). The V end lost 0 bases, the J end lost 10 bases, and 14 bases lay between the germline ends. The CDR3 length is 15 residues. In germline, CDR1 is SGHRS, CDR2 YFSETQ. The CDR3 region is CASSLAATGKSPLHF. The CDR3 DNA follows: TGCGCCAGCAGCTTGGCCGCTACAGGGAAGTCACCCCTCCACTTT.

In its sample, this clonotype was seen a few times. This chain joins TRBV7-9 and TRBJ1-1; D ambiguous. V lost 8 bases, J lost 6 bases, and 10 bases lay in between. Germline lookup yields CDR1 SEHNR and CDR2 FQNEAQ (reference sequence). The CDR3 covers 11 residues. In DNA form, the CDR3 reads TGTGCCAGCGGGCGGGCCCCTGAAGCTTTCTTT. Residues: CASGRAPEAFF.

The rearrangement uses TRBV3-1 and TRBJ2-1; 11 nucleotides agree with TRBD2. The V segment lost 1 base and the J segment 9 bases; nucleotides outside the gene matches: 8. The CDR3 is 16 residues long. The germline gives CDR1 LGHDT, CDR2 YNNKEL (reference sequence). CDR3 in DNA: TGTGCCAGCAGCCAAGCTGCGACTAGCGGGGTTAGTGAGCAGTTCTTC. Translated, it gives CASSQAATSGVSEQFF.

The chain joins TRBV20-1 to TRBJ2-5; 10 nucleotides agree with TRBD2. The CDR3 loop spans 15 amino acids. Germline-derived CDR1 and CDR2 are DFQATT and SNEGSKA (reference sequence). Trimming removed 0 bases from V and 3 bases from J; junction bases left unmatched: 4. CDR3 sequence reads: CSAREAAGGKETQYF. For the CDR3, the DNA is TGCAGTGCTAGAGAGGCAGCGGGGGGGAAAGAGACCCAGTACTTC.

The CDR3 sequence is CASSRQGAYYEQYF. The CDR3 DNA is TGTGCCAGCAGTCGACAGGGGGCCTACTACGAGCAGTACTTC. The rearrangement joins TRBV25-1 to TRBJ2-7; TRBD1 matches 10 bases. This CDR3 spans 14 amino acids. Germline V lookup: CDR1 MGHDK, CDR2 SYGVNS. V lost 5 bases, J lost 3 bases, and 4 bases stayed unmatched.

The sample holds a few counts of this clonotype. The chain uses TRBV27 and TRBJ2-1, with 9 nucleotides matching TRBD2. The V gene's germline CDR1 is MNHEY and CDR2 SMNVEV (reference sequence). The CDR3 contains 17 residues. V shed 0 bases and J 2 bases; nucleotides not matched to a gene: 5. The CDR3 protein is CASSLSQRGAPYNEQFF. Here the CDR3 DNA reads TGTGCCAGCAGTTTATCTCAGCGGGGGGCCCCCTACAATGAGCAGTTCTTC.

The sample holds a few counts of this clonotype. The chain uses TRBV15 and TRBJ2-7; weak D call: TRBD2 (6 bases). Trimming removed 9 bases from V and 1 base from J, with 13 bases in between. The CDR3 sequence is 13 residues long. Germline lookup yields CDR1 LNHNV and CDR2 YYDKDF (reference sequence). CDR3 nucleotides: TGTGCCACTGCGGGACCGCCTTCCTACGAGCAGTACGTC. Protein sequence: CATAGPPSYEQYV.

At least ten counts were recorded for this clonotype. This chain links TRBV5-1 with TRBJ2-2; D remains ambiguous. The length of the CDR3 is 16 residues. The V end was cut by 0 bases, the J end by 3 bases, with 12 bases between. Germline V CDR1 and CDR2: SGHRS, YFSETQ. The CDR3 sequence: CASSLGPDLYTGELFF. As DNA, the CDR3 is TGCGCCAGCAGCTTGGGTCCCGACCTTTACACCGGGGAGCTGTTTTTT. Supplemented by reference TRBV5-1 and TRBJ2-2, the full variable domain reads KAGVTQTPRYLIKTRGQQVTLSCSPISGHRSVSWYQQTPGQGLQFLFEYFSETQRNKGNFPGRFSGRQFSNSRSEMNVSTLELGDSALYLCASSLGPDLYTGELFFGEGSRLTVL.

The chain carries TRBV7-8 and TRBJ2-7; D gene uncertain. CDR3 size: 15 residues. V shed 7 bases and J shed 2 bases, with 18 bases lying between them. Per germline, CDR1 SGHVS and CDR2 FQNEAQ. The DNA of the CDR3 is TGTGCCAGCATCATATCGGACCCCGGCCCCTACGAGCAGTACTTC. Encoded protein: CASIISDPGPYEQYF.

This clonotype was detected only a few times. J is TRBJ2-1 and V is TRBV6-1; 13 bases line up with TRBD2. This CDR3 has 19 residues. The V and J ends lost 8 bases and 9 bases, in that order; junction bases with no gene match: 22. CDR1 and CDR2 from the germline V gene are MNHNS and SASEGT. CDR3 residues: CASFPRTSGSGRGVSEQFF. Written as DNA, the CDR3 is TGTGCCAGCTTCCCACGGACTAGCGGGAGTGGTAGAGGAGTGAGTGAGCAGTTCTTC.